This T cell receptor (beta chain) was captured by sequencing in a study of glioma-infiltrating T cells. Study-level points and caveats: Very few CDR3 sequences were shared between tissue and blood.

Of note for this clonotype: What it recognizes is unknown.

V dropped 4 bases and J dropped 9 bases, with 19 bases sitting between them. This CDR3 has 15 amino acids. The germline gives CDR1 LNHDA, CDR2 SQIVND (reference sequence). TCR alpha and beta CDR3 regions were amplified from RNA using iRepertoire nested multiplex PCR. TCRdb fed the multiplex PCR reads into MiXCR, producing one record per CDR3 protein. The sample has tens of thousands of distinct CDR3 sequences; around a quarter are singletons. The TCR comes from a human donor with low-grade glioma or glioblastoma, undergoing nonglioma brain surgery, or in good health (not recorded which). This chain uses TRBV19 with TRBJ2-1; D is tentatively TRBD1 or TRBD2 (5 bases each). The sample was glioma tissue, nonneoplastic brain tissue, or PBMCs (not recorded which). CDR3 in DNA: TGTGCCAGTAGTACCGCCGGGACGCAGGGCGGTGAGCAGTTCTTC. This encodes CASSTAGTQGGEQFF.